This entry describes one T cell receptor beta chain. Its antigen remains unknown. The data are from a study of graft-versus-host responses after intestinal transplantation. The table came from immunoSEQ multiplex PCR; TCRdb's copy has only in-frame clones and leaves some out. The table lists about 60,000 clones, approximately 91% of them singletons. CDR1 is LGHNA and CDR2 is YNFKEQ in the germline V gene. V lost 0 bases, J lost 0 bases, and 9 bases lay in between. The CDR3 runs 16 residues. Regarding the study as a whole: The presence of high graft-versus-host to host-versus-graft clonal ratios in allografts characterized patients with graft-donor T cell macrochimerism. There were GvH clones found in recipient marrow, and some of them appeared first in ileum or blood.

Graft tissue was processed to release intraepithelial and lamina propria lymphocytes. The rearrangement links TRBV4-2 to TRBJ2-1; TRBD2 might be the D (6 bases). The sequences come from ileum tissue, collected less than 400 days after transplant. The sequence derives from a human patient who received an intestinal transplant, so some T cells may come from the graft donor. In DNA form, the CDR3 reads TGTGCCAGCAGCCAAGATAGCGGCTCCTCCTACAATGAGCAGTTCTTC. Its translation is CASSQDSGSSYNEQFF.